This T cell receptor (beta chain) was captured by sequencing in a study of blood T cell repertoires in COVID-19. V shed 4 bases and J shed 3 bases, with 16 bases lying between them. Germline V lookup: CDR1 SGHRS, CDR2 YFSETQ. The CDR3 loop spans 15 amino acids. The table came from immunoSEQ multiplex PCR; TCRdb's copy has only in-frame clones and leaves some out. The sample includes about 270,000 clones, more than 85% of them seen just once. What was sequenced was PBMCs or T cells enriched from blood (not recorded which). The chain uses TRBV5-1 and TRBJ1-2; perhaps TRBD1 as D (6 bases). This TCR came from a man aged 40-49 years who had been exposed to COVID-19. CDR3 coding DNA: TGCGCCAGCAGCCAGGGGAACCACTTCGACTATGGCTACACCTTC. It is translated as CASSQGNHFDYGYTF.